Below, 8 T cell receptor beta chains from the same sample are listed, as sequenced in a study of T cell changes during pregnancy in multiple sclerosis. The repertoire was sequenced with immunoSEQ multiplex PCR; TCRdb's copy has only in-frame clones and lacks some. The data show some 29,000 clones, roughly 90% seen once. The sample in question was CD8+ T cells from peripheral blood mononuclear cells, obtained after pregnancy. These receptors all come from a female donor with multiple sclerosis, enrolled in a pregnancy study.

This clone was counted once. The chain uses TRBV19 and TRBJ1-4, with D perhaps TRBD1 (6 bases). The CDR3 has 14 residues. Germline V CDR1 and CDR2: LNHDA, SQIVND (reference sequence). V was cut by 2 bases and J by 4 bases, with 8 bases left in between. In DNA, the CDR3 is TGTGCCAGTAGTATAAAGGGGGTTAATGAAAAACTGTTTTTT. This sequence encodes CASSIKGVNEKLFF.

Only a few counts were recorded for this clone. The chain has TRBV7-2 and TRBJ2-7; 8 bases agree with TRBD1. Germline lookup yields CDR1 SGHTA and CDR2 FQGNSA. This CDR3 contains 16 residues. The junction had 15 bases not matched to a gene; V was cut back by 5 bases and J by 6 bases. The CDR3 protein is CASSHPEETGVREQYF. CDR3 nucleotides: TGTGCCAGCAGCCACCCGGAGGAGACAGGGGTCCGCGAGCAGTACTTC.

The CDR3 sequence is CASSLEGANGANVLTF. CDR3 DNA: TGTGCCAGCAGTTTGGAGGGGGCTAATGGGGCCAACGTCCTGACTTTC. The chain links TRBV27 to TRBJ2-6, with D possibly being TRBD1 (7 bases). V was clipped by 3 bases and J by 3 bases, with 12 bases between them. CDR1 and CDR2 from the germline V gene are MNHEY and SMNVEV (reference sequence). The CDR3 loop spans 16 amino acids.

The chain employs TRBV28 and TRBJ2-1; D may be TRBD2 (6 bases). Trimming pared 7 bases from V and 4 bases from J, leaving 11 bases between. The CDR3 length is 13 residues. CDR1 and CDR2 (germline): MDHEN, SYDVKM. This CDR3 reads CASTWGDYNEQFF. In DNA, the CDR3 is TGTGCCAGCACCTGGGGGGATTACAATGAGCAGTTCTTC.

The V gene is TRBV5-4, the J gene TRBJ2-1, with 10 nucleotides matching TRBD2. J was trimmed by 6 bases and V by 4 bases; bases with no gene match: 7. The V gene's germline CDR1 is SGHNT and CDR2 YYREEE (reference sequence). CDR3 size: 15 residues. In DNA form, the CDR3 reads TGTGCCAGCAGCACCGGACTAGCGGTTTCCAATGAGCAGTTCTTC. This gives the protein CASSTGLAVSNEQFF.

The genes are TRBV6-5 and TRBJ2-5, with TRBD1 as a possible D gene (6 bases). This CDR3 spans 14 amino acids. Germline values: CDR1 MNHEY, CDR2 SVGAGI. Trimming pared 4 bases from V and 5 bases from J, leaving 14 bases between. CDR3 loop: CASSSDRFRETQYF. CDR3 coding DNA: TGTGCCAGCAGTTCGGACAGATTTCGGGAGACCCAGTACTTC.

This rearrangement joins TRBV6-5 to TRBJ2-5; TRBD1 matches 7 bases. Germline CDR1 MNHEY, CDR2 SVGAGI. V lost 8 bases, J lost 4 bases, and 10 bases stayed unmatched. CDR3 length equals 14 residues. The CDR3 spells CASGTTGTVETQYF. The CDR3 region has the DNA TGTGCCAGCGGAACGACAGGGACCGTAGAGACCCAGTACTTC.

The chain joins TRBV7-9 to TRBJ2-7, with TRBD1 identical over 10 bases. With 1 base clipped from V and 3 bases from J, the junction kept 6 bases outside the gene matches. Germline-derived CDR1 and CDR2 are SEHNR and FQNEAQ (reference sequence). The CDR3 is 16 amino acids. In nucleotides, the CDR3 is TGTGCCAGCAGCTTAGTGGGACAGGGGACCCACTACGAGCAGTACTTC. Protein sequence: CASSLVGQGTHYEQYF.